This T cell receptor beta chain was retrieved from a study of T cells in Graves' hyperthyroidism and ophthalmopathy. Findings and limits, study-wide: With a median lead of approximately 6.4 months before onset, the model predicted ophthalmopathy. From stable hyperthyroidism, ophthalmopathy was separated by a 13 V-J model. Most clonotypes expanded in the thyroid (above 0.001) were also present in blood.

Amplification targeted TCR beta CDR3 regions from RNA transcripts. RT-PCR in the first round (using the HTBI primer set) targeted the TCR CDR3. TCRdb reanalysed the multiplex PCR reads using MiXCR and keeps one entry per CDR3 protein. The sample has about 520,000 distinct CDR3 sequences; 24% are singletons. Trimming cost V 1 base and J 3 bases, with 12 bases left between them. Per germline, CDR1 SGHTA and CDR2 FQGNSA. The CDR3 consists of 15 residues. Comments on this clonotype: Its antigen is undetermined.

Clinicians diagnosed patients from clinical symptoms, serum thyroxine and TRAb, thyroid ultrasound and orbital computed tomography. The TCR comes from a woman aged 25 to 39 with Graves' ophthalmopathy. Sequenced: blood. The chain carries TRBV7-2 and TRBJ2-5, with D maybe TRBD2 (6 bases). CDR3 amino acids: CASSLVAGREETQYF. In DNA, the CDR3 is TGTGCCAGCAGCTTAGTTGCGGGGCGGGAAGAGACCCAGTACTTC.